This T cell receptor (beta chain) was identified in a study of beta chain features in type 1 diabetes. The wider study: Patients and healthy donors were similar in age, gender and cell yields. Points from the study as a whole: Individuals with type 1 diabetes displayed fewer insertions and more deletions at VDJ junctions. Sequencing the cDNA could make cells with high TCR expression show up more than they should. People with Type 1 diabetes carried modestly yet significantly shorter TCRB CDR3s in all four CD4+ subsets.

The ends lost 4 bases at V and 4 bases at J; junction bases unmatched: 4. The germline CDR1 and CDR2 sequences are SEHNR and FQNEAQ (reference sequence). The CDR3 is made up of 14 amino acids. Reverse transcription of all isolated RNA meant that expressed TCRB transcripts were sequenced. Sequencing used immunoSEQ multiplex PCR; TCRdb keeps in-frame clones, though not all of them. The table has about 340,000 clones, approximately 15% seen once. As regards this clone: Its target is unknown.

The authors sorted CD4+ naive, central memory, regulatory and stem cell-like memory cells via CD45RO/CCR7/CD25/CD127/CD95/CD27. Sequencing was performed on naive CD4+ T cells from blood. The receptor's source is a woman aged 18-35 years with type 1 diabetes. The rearrangement links TRBV7-9 to TRBJ2-7; 10 bases line up with TRBD2. CDR3 bases: TGTGCCAGCAGCTCTAGCGGGAGAACGTACGAGCAGTACTTC. Translated: CASSSSGRTYEQYF.